This T cell receptor beta chain was recovered during a study of blood T cell repertoires in COVID-19. At the level of the study: Specimens from acute and convalescent COVID-19 originated in the United States, Italy and Spain. The analysed material was cDNA or gDNA that came from T cells, B-cell-depleted T cells, or PBMCs.

In the authors' methods: Reference gene primer amplification in the assay estimated nucleated cell counts. The data were produced by immunoSEQ multiplex PCR, yet TCRdb's version contains in-frame clones alone and is incomplete. Clone size and V and J calls were adopted from that table, with D and trimming inferred from the DNA. The profile shows around 250,000 clones, 86% of them singletons. V was shortened by 7 bases and J by 2 bases, with 14 bases between the two germline ends. This CDR3 region has 14 residues. Looked up from germline, CDR1 is SGHTA and CDR2 is FQGNSA. This clonotype was sampled from an elderly man with acute or convalescent COVID-19. The specimen was peripheral blood. The V gene is TRBV7-2, the J gene TRBJ1-2; D unresolved. The CDR3 loop is CASTPGGKNYGYTF. CDR3 nucleotide sequence: TGTGCCAGCACACCGGGAGGAAAAAACTATGGCTACACCTTC.